This TCR beta chain was recorded in a study of OX40 agonist ivuxolimab in advanced cancers. The V gene's germline CDR1 is SGDLS and CDR2 YYNGEE. This CDR3 region has 16 residues. After removal of 3 bases from V and 2 bases from J, the junction contained 4 bases not matched to a gene. Method: immunoSEQ multiplex PCR; TCRdb's copy keeps in-frame clones and lacks some. There are tens of thousands of clones in the sample; roughly 92% occur only once, and about 2.6% lies in the top ten. The J gene is TRBJ2-2, the V gene TRBV9, with 10 bases identical to TRBD2. The sequence was obtained from an adult with an advanced solid tumor such as melanoma, head and neck, liver or kidney cancer. Specimen: CD4+ or CD8+ T cells sorted from blood, collected in a trial of the OX40 agonist ivuxolimab. The CDR3 protein is CASSDSGGKNTGELFF. The CDR3 DNA is TGTGCCAGCAGCGATAGCGGGGGGAAAAACACCGGGGAGCTGTTTTTT.